Below are 5 T cell receptor beta chains sequenced from a single sample in a study of shared clonotypes between healthy human individuals. The table came from immunoSEQ multiplex PCR; TCRdb's copy has only in-frame clones and leaves some out. The sample lists about 590,000 clones, 95% occurring once. Naive CD8 isolation took CD45RO-negative cells positively selected for CCR7 and excluded terminally differentiated effector memory CD45RA+ cells. Sequenced sample: naive CD8+ T cells sorted from blood. The receptor set was obtained from a woman aged 25 to 39 in good health.

The chain uses TRBV28 and TRBJ1-4; 7 bases match TRBD1. The trim removed 6 bases at V and 7 bases at J, leaving 5 bases unmatched. Germline CDR1 MDHEN, CDR2 SYDVKM. The CDR3 is made up of 13 amino acids. DNA of the CDR3: TGTGCCAGCAGCTTGACAGGGACTGAAAAACTGTTTTTT. This translates into CASSLTGTEKLFF.

The chain is built from TRBV27 and TRBJ1-2, with TRBD1 matching over 9 bases. The CDR3 is made up of 14 amino acids. J lost 6 bases, V lost 3 bases, and 5 bases had no gene match. In germline, CDR1 is MNHEY, CDR2 SMNVEV (reference sequence). CDR3 nucleotide sequence: TGTGCCAGCAGTTTTTCGGGACAGGGTCATGGCTACACCTTC. Its translation: CASSFSGQGHGYTF.

The genes are TRBV7-9 and TRBJ2-1, with D hard to call. V was clipped by 5 bases and J by 0 bases, with 11 bases between them. CDR3 length equals 15 residues. CDR1 SEHNR and CDR2 FQNEAQ come from the germline V gene (reference sequence). The CDR3 loop reads CASSPDSYSYNEQFF. For the CDR3, the DNA is TGTGCCAGCAGCCCTGACTCTTACTCCTACAATGAGCAGTTCTTC.

The V gene is TRBV28, the J gene TRBJ2-5; D not resolved. Germline V gene data show CDR1 as MDHEN and CDR2 as SYDVKM. This CDR3 is 15 amino acids long. With 4 bases removed from V and 1 base from J, the gap between germline ends came to 13 bases. The CDR3 sequence: CASSSMPNLQETQYF. CDR3 in DNA: TGTGCCAGCAGTTCAATGCCTAACCTCCAAGAGACCCAGTACTTC.

The J gene is TRBJ2-7, the V gene TRBV9, with 10 bases fitting TRBD1. This CDR3 has 15 amino acids. Germline V gene lookup returns CDR1 SGDLS and CDR2 YYNGEE. V trimming: 4 bases; J trimming: 6 bases; junction bases outside the gene matches: 10. The CDR3 nucleotides read TGTGCCAGCAGCCCACGACAGGGGGCAGATGGCGAGCAGTACTTC. Translated: CASSPRQGADGEQYF. Full variable domain (missing parts from reference TRBV9 and TRBJ2-7): DSGVTQTPKHLITATGQRVTLRCSPRSGDLSVYWYQQSLDQGLQFLIQYYNGEERAKGNILERFSAQQFPDLHSELNLSSLELGDSALYFCASSPRQGADGEQYFGPGTRLTVT.